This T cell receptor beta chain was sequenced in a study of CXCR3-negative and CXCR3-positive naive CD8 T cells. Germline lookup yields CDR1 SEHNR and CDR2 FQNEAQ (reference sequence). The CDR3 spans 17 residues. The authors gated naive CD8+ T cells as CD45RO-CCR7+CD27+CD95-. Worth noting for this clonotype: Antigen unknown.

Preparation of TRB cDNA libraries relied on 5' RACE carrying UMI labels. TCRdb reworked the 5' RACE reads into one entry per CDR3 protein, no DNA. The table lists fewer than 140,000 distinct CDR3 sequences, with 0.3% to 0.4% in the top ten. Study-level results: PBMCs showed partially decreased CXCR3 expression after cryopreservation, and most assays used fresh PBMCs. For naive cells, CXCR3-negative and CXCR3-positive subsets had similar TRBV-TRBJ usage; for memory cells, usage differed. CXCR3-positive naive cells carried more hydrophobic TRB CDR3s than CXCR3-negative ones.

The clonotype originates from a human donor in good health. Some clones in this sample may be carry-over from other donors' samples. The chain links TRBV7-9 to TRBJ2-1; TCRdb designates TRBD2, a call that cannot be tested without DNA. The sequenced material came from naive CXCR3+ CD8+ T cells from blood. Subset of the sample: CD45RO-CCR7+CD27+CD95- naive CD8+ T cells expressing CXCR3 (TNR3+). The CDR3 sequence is CASSFSGLAVSYNEQFF.